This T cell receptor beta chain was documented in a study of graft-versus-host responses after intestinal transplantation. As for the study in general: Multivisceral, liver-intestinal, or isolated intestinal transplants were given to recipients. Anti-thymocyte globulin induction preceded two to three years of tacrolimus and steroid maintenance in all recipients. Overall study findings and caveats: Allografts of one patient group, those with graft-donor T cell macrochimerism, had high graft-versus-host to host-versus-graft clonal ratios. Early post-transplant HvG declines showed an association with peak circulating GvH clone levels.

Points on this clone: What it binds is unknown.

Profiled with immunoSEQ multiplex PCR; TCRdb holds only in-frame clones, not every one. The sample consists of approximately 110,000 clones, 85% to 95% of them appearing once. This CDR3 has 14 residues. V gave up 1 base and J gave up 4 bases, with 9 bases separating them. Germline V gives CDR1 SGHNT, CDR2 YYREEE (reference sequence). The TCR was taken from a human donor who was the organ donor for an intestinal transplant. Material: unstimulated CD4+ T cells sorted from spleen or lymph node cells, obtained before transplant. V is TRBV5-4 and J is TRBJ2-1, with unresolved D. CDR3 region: CASSLPQPYNEQFF. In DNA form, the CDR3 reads TGTGCCAGCAGCTTGCCTCAACCATACAATGAGCAGTTCTTC.